A selection of T cell receptor beta chains follows, all from one sample in a study of control samples from healthy donors and cancer patients. Some clones are missing from TCRdb's copy, which holds only in-frame ones; the method was immunoSEQ multiplex PCR. The data contain around 180,000 clones, approximately 91% of them singletons. Material for sequencing was blood. All receptors come from a woman in her forties in good health. CDR3s include the opening cysteine and the closing phenylalanine or tryptophan. The D gene is left open where the match is weak. Clone size appears in some rows only: once, few, many, or a class for an expanded clone.

clone size | D gene | J gene | V gene | CDR3 protein | CDR3 DNA
NA | NA | TRBJ1-5 | TRBV4-1 | CASSRERGNQPQHF | TGCGCCAGCAGCCGAGAGCGGGGGAATCAGCCCCAGCATTTT
NA | NA | TRBJ2-5 | TRBV11-2 | CASSLGTSQETQYF | TGTGCCAGCAGCCTCGGGACATCTCAAGAGACCCAGTACTTC
NA | TRBD2 | TRBJ2-3 | TRBV5-5 | CASSFQSGGTPSTDTQYF | TGTGCCAGCAGCTTTCAAAGCGGGGGGACACCTAGCACAGATACGCAGTATTTT
NA | TRBD1 | TRBJ2-5 | TRBV5-1 | CASSLGGTGVPEAQYF | TGCGCCAGCAGCTTGGGGGGAACAGGGGTCCCAGAGGCCCAGTACTTC
NA | NA | TRBJ2-5 | TRBV5-6 | CASSPGRGRETQYF | TGTGCCAGCAGCCCCGGAAGGGGGAGAGAGACCCAGTACTTC
NA | TRBD2 | TRBJ2-5 | TRBV10-3 | CAISESVVAGGRIGETQYF | TGTGCCATCAGTGAGTCGGTGGTAGCGGGGGGGCGAATCGGAGAGACCCAGTACTTC
NA | NA | TRBJ1-2 | TRBV6-5 | CASSYSSGAHGYTF | TGTGCCAGCAGTTACTCATCAGGGGCGCATGGCTACACCTTC
NA | NA | TRBJ1-1 | TRBV6-6 | CASSTGFTEAFF | TGTGCCAGCAGCACAGGTTTCACTGAAGCTTTCTTT
once | NA | TRBJ1-4 | TRBV28 | CASSVTGHATNEKLFF | TGTGCCAGCAGCGTCACAGGCCACGCAACTAATGAAAAACTGTTTTTT
NA | TRBD1 | TRBJ2-7 | TRBV6-5 | CASSPEGAGSYEQYF | TGTGCCAGCAGTCCCGAGGGGGCCGGCTCCTACGAGCAGTACTTC